This TCR beta chain was recorded in a study of T-cell reconstitution after alpha-beta-depleted transplantation in children. General study results and limits: About two months after transplant, alpha-beta T cells reportedly came from several hundred expanded graft clones. Some patients owed their high day-60 TCRbeta diversity to surviving recipient T cells and thymic progenitors. T-cell counts and diversity at one year following transplant were attributed mainly to newly produced T cells.

The germline V gene has CDR1 LGHDT and CDR2 YNNKEL (reference sequence). The ends were cut back, 8 bases at V and 5 bases at J, with 4 bases in the middle. This CDR3 spans 10 amino acids. The authors prepared the TCRbeta library with unique molecular identifiers. TCRdb reprocessed the PCR reads with MiXCR, giving one entry per CDR3 protein. The sample contains roughly 670,000 distinct CDR3 sequences, over 10% of which appear only once. This clonotype was observed at least ten times. What it binds is not known. The input for sequencing was PBMCs, taken before TCRalphabeta/CD19-depleted stem cell transplant. The rearrangement links TRBV3-1 to TRBJ1-5, with D uncertain. This clonotype originated in a girl aged 2 to 9 with congenital amegakaryocytic thrombocytopenia, due to receive a stem cell transplant. CDR3 sequence reads: CASGHQPQHF. As DNA, the CDR3 is TGTGCCAGCGGGCATCAGCCCCAGCATTTT. Looking up the rest from reference TRBV3-1 and TRBJ1-5 gives the full variable domain: DTAVSQTPKYLVTQMGNDKSIKCEQNLGHDTMYWYKQDSKKFLKIMFSYNNKELIINETVPNRFSPKSPDKAHLNLHINSLELGDSAVYFCASGHQPQHFGDGTRLSIL.